The clone carrying this TCR beta chain has just one count. These data originate in a study of blood T cell repertoires in COVID-19. Clones were read by immunoSEQ multiplex PCR, and TCRdb kept only the in-frame ones, dropping some. The table shows approximately 300,000 clones, with just under 90% occurring only once. Germline V lookup: CDR1 LGHNA, CDR2 YNFKEQ. Trimming cost V 1 base and J 4 bases, with 13 bases left between them. The CDR3 is 16 residues long. Specimen: peripheral blood. The TCR originated in a woman in her twenties or thirties with COVID-19, enrolled during active disease. The rearrangement links TRBV4-2 to TRBJ2-2, with D possibly matching TRBD2 (6 bases). The CDR3 DNA is TGTGCCAGCAGCCAAGTACGGGGGTTCGGCACCGGGGAGCTGTTTTTT. It encodes CASSQVRGFGTGELFF.